This T cell receptor (beta chain) emerged from a study of T cells in Graves' hyperthyroidism and ophthalmopathy. Study conclusions and caveats: By a 13 V-J model, ophthalmopathy was set apart from stable hyperthyroidism. Blood shared most expanded thyroid clonotypes above 0.001.

As to this clonotype: The antigen is not known. A junction boundary mismatches the germline segment, possibly from a read error.

Regions amplified from RNA transcripts were the TCR beta CDR3 regions. When the TCR CDR3 underwent first-round RT-PCR, the HTBI primer set was used. TCRdb analysed the multiplex PCR reads with MiXCR anew, one entry per CDR3 protein. This repertoire shows hundreds of thousands of distinct CDR3 sequences, 35% to 55% found once; its top ten account for 8.2%. Germline values: CDR1 SEHNR, CDR2 FQNEAQ (reference sequence). CDR3 length: 13 amino acids. No ophthalmopathy progression within 18 months constituted stable Graves' hyperthyroidism. Based on clinical symptoms, serum thyroxine and TRAb, thyroid ultrasound and orbital computed tomography, diagnoses were reached.

Sequencing was done on a sample of peripheral blood or thyroid tissue (not recorded which). This TCR came from a woman younger than 35 with Graves' hyperthyroidism. This sequence joins TRBV7-9 and TRBJ2-5, with TRBD1 identical over 8 bases. CDR3 sequence (DNA): TGCGCCAGCAGCTTAGCGATAACAGGGGGCCAGTACTTC. Its protein is CASSLAITGGQYF.